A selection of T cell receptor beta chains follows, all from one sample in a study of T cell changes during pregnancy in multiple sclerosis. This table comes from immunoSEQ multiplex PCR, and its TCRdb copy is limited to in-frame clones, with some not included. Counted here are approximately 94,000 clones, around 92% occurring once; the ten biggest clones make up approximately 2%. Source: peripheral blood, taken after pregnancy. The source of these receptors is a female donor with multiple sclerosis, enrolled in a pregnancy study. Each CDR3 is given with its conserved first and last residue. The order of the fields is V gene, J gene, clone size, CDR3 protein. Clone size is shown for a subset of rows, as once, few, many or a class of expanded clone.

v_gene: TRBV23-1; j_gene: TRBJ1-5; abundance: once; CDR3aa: CASSRTYNNQPQHF
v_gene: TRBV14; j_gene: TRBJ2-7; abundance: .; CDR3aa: CASSKLGARVDYEQYF
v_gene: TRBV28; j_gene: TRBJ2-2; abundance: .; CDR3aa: CASSLSDTGELFF
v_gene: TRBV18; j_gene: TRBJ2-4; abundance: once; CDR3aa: CASSPDKKNIQYF
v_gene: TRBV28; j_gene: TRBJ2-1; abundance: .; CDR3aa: CASSSPRGLAWEQFF
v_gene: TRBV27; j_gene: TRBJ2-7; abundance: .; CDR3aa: CASSLSGTEDEQYF
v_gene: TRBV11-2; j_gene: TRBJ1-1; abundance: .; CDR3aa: CASSLSRGFSEAFF
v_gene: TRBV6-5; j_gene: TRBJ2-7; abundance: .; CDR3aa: CASSWTSGNHEQYF
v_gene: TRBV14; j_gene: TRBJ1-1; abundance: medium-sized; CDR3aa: CASSHLGDTRNTEAFF
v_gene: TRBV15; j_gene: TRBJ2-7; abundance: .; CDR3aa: CATSDEGWREQYF
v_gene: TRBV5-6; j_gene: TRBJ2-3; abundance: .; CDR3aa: CASSLRQGARPDTQYF
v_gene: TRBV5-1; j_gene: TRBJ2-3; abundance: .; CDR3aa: CASSFSGGAVTDTQYF
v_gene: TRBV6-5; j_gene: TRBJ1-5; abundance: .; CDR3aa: CASRQGIGDQPQHF
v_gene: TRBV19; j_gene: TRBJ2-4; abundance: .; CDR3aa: CASSGAWDLAKNIQYF
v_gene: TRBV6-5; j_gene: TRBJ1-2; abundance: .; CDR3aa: CASSTGGGYGYTF
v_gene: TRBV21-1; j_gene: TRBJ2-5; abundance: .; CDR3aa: CASNPGGTQYF
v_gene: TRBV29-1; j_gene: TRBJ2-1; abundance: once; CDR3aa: CSTGLGTGDHNEQFF
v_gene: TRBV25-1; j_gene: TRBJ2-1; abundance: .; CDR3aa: CASSVAYNEQFF
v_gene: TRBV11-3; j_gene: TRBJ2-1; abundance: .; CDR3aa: CASSPSGSYNEQFF
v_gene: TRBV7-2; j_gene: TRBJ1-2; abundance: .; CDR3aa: CASSLAGTGGVPNYGYTF
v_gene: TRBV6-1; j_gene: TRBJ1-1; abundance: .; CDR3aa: CASSEAGRHTEAFF
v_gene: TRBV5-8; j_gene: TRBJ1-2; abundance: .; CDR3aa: CASSLWGDGYTF
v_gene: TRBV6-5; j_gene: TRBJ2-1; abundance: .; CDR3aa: CASSYSPGGNPNEQFF
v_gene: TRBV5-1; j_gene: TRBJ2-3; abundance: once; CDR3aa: CASSLVSDRTDTQYF
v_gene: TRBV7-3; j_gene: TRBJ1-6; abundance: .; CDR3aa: CASSQGFNSPLHF
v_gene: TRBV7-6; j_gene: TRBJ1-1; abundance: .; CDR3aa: CASSLEPSTEAFF
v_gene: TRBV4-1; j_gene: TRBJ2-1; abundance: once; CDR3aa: CASSQDQGTIEFF
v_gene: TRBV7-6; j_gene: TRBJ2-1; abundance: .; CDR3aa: CASIAAGATYNEQFF
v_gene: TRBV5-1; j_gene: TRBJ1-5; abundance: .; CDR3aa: CASAAGTGNQPQHF
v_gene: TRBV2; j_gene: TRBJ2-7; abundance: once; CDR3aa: CASSFAGTELKF
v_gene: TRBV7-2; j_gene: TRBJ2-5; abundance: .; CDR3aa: CASSRGQEETQYF
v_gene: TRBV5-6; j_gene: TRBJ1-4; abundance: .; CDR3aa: CASSLAGGRGNEKLFF
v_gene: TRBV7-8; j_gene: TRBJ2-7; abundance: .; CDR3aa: CASSSSERTGAGEQYF
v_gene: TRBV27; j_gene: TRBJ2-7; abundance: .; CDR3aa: CASSLVASGGGYEQYF
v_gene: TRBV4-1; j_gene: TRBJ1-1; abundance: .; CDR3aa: CASSHPGTVNTEAFF
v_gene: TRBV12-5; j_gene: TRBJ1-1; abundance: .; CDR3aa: CASGFHIGRTEAFF
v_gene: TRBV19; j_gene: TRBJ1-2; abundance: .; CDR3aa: CASSIRTGTNYGYTF
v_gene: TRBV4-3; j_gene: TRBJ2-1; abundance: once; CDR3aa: CASSQDLLADEQFF
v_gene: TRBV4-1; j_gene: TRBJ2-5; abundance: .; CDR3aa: CASSQDGAGALQETQYF
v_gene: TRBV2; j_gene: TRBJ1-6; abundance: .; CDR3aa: CASKVGQLYNSPLHF